The entry below describes one T cell receptor beta chain. The data were taken from a study of blood T cell repertoires in COVID-19. Study summary: The origin of the acute and convalescent COVID-19 samples was the United States, Italy and Spain. T cells, B-cell-depleted T cells, or PBMCs supplied cDNA or gDNA.

Here immunoSEQ multiplex PCR was the method, and the copy in TCRdb shows in-frame clones only, minus some. Here the sample spans tens of thousands of clones, about 90% being singletons. The TCR was taken from a man in his fifties with acute or convalescent COVID-19. Input material: peripheral blood.

The CDR3 nucleotides are TGTGCCAGCAGTACAGCCTACACTGAAGCTTTCTTT. As protein: CASSTAYTEAFF. The J gene is TRBJ1-1, the V gene TRBV6-5; no clear D gene. This CDR3 spans 12 amino acids. The V end lost 5 bases, the J end lost 3 bases, and 7 bases lay between the germline ends. Germline lookup yields CDR1 MNHEY and CDR2 SVGAGI.